A selection of T cell receptor beta chains follows, all from one sample in a study of CD8 T cells in Susac syndrome. One entry per CDR3 protein results from TCRdb running MiXCR on the immunoSEQ multiplex PCR reads. The sample carries roughly 130,000 distinct CDR3 sequences, roughly 96% recorded once. Sequenced: CD4+ T cells from PBMCs. These receptors all stem from a human donor in good health. CDR3s include the opening cysteine and the closing phenylalanine or tryptophan. The D gene is left open where the match is weak. Part of the rows lack a size; the others show once, few, many or a class for expanded clones.

v_call	d_call	clone_size	j_call	cdr3_nt	cdr3_aa
TRBV5-1	-	-	TRBJ2-4	TGCGCCAGCAAACCTAACGCGGGTAGAAACATTCAGTACTTC	CASKPNAGRNIQYF
TRBV20-1	-	-	TRBJ2-3	TGCAGTGCTCTTGTCGGGGGAGCGAGGCGGAGCACAGATACGCAGTATTTT	CSALVGGARRSTDTQYF
TRBV7-9	TRBD2	-	TRBJ2-7	TGTGCCAGCAGCTCTAGCGGGAGCTCCTACGAGCAGTACTTC	CASSSSGSSYEQYF
TRBV3-1	TRBD2	-	TRBJ2-7	TGTGCCAGCAGCCAAGTTGGAGGGAGGGCCTACGAGCAGTACTTC	CASSQVGGRAYEQYF
TRBV4-1	-	-	TRBJ2-1	TGCGCCAGCAGCCGCGGACTAACGGGAGTGGATGAGCAGTTCTTC	CASSRGLTGVDEQFF
TRBV6-5	TRBD1	-	TRBJ2-1	TGTGCCAGCAGTTCGACAGGGAATGAGCAGTTCTTC	CASSSTGNEQFF
TRBV19	-	-	TRBJ2-7	TGTGCCAGTAGTATATTTCGAAGAGTAGACGAGCAGTACTTC	CASSIFRRVDEQYF
TRBV4-1	-	-	TRBJ1-4	TGCGCCAGCAGCCTAGCCTCGGGGAATGAAAAACTGTTTTTT	CASSLASGNEKLFF
TRBV18	-	-	TRBJ1-1	TGTGCCAGCTCACCACCAGGTCAGCCCATGAACACTGAAGCTTTCTTT	CASSPPGQPMNTEAFF
TRBV6-1	TRBD1	-	TRBJ2-2	TGTGCCAGCAAGGGACAGTCGGCGAACACCGGGGAGCTGTTTTTT	CASKGQSANTGELFF
TRBV6-2/TRBV6-3	-	-	TRBJ2-1	TGTGCCAGCAGTAACAGGCACAATGAGCAGTTCTTC	CASSNRHNEQFF
TRBV6-5	-	-	TRBJ2-7	TGTGCCAGCACCCCCGGGGGGACAGCTTCCTACGAGCAGTACTTC	CASTPGGTASYEQYF
TRBV10-3	TRBD1	few	TRBJ1-5	TGTGCCATCAGTGCGGACAGGGGTGGCAATCAGCCCCAGCATTTT	CAISADRGGNQPQHF
TRBV7-9	-	-	TRBJ2-7	TGTGCCAGCAGCTGGGATCTGTCCTACGAGCAGTACTTC	CASSWDLSYEQYF
TRBV29-1	-	-	TRBJ1-3	TGCAGCGCTACGACAGGTGGAGGAAACACCATATATTTT	CSATTGGGNTIYF
TRBV5-6	TRBD2	-	TRBJ2-3	TGTGCCAGCAGCGCACCCGGGACTAGCGGGAGTCGGACAGATACGCAGTATTTT	CASSAPGTSGSRTDTQYF
TRBV18	-	-	TRBJ2-7	TGTGCCAGCTCACCGGGACGGGACAACGAGCAGTACTTC	CASSPGRDNEQYF
TRBV12-3/TRBV12-4	TRBD1	once	TRBJ1-2	TGTGCCAGCAGACCCCCCGGGACAGGGTTTGGTGGCTACACCTTC	CASRPPGTGFGGYTF
TRBV6-5	-	-	TRBJ2-4	TGTGCCAGCAGTTACGGACAGGGAGGGGTTGGTTTAGCCAAAAACATTCAGTACTTC	CASSYGQGGVGLAKNIQYF
TRBV29-1	-	-	TRBJ2-7	TGCAGCGCTCTGGGTGGGGTACACGAGCAGTACTTC	CSALGGVHEQYF
TRBV6-6	TRBD1	once	TRBJ2-5	TGTGCCAGCAGGGCTGGACAGGGGGTGTTCCTGGAGACCCAGTACTTC	CASRAGQGVFLETQYF
TRBV5-1	TRBD2	-	TRBJ2-5	TGCGCCAGCAGCAATGTGGGAGGGGAGCAGACCCAGTACTTC	CASSNVGGEQTQYF
TRBV2	TRBD1	-	TRBJ1-5	TGTGCCAGCAGTGCTTCGACAGGGGGCTTTCGGCCCCAGCATTTT	CASSASTGGFRPQHF
TRBV6-5	TRBD1	-	TRBJ2-7	TGTGCCAGCAGCCACGGGACAGGACCCTACGAGCAGTACTTC	CASSHGTGPYEQYF
TRBV3-1	-	-	TRBJ1-1	TGTGCCAGCAGCCAACTCTGGGGGGGTGACACTGAAGCTTTCTTT	CASSQLWGGDTEAFF
TRBV3-1	-	-	TRBJ2-2	TGTGCCAGCAGCCGGAAACTAGGGGGGGAGCTGTTTTTT	CASSRKLGGELFF
TRBV6-5	TRBD2	-	TRBJ2-2	TGTGCCAGCGTTAGACTAGCGGGAGGTAGCACCGGGGAGCTGTTTTTT	CASVRLAGGSTGELFF
TRBV7-2	-	-	TRBJ2-1	TGTGCCAGCAGCTTAGTCTCACTAGGGTTAGACAATGAGCAGTTCTTC	CASSLVSLGLDNEQFF
TRBV28	-	-	TRBJ2-4	TGTGCCAGCAGTTTAGGGAGGGGGGCCAAAAACATTCAGTACTTC	CASSLGRGAKNIQYF
TRBV14	TRBD2	-	TRBJ2-3	TGTGCCAGCAGCCAAGAAGATAGAGCGGGAGGGGCGCAGTATTTT	CASSQEDRAGGAQYF
TRBV5-4	TRBD2	-	TRBJ2-1	TGTGCCAGCAGCTTGGTGGGTAGCGGGAGTAATGAGCAGTTCTTC	CASSLVGSGSNEQFF
TRBV5-1	-	-	TRBJ1-1	TGCGCCAGCAGCTTGGCCCCAGGGCCCGAGACTGAAGCTTTCTTT	CASSLAPGPETEAFF
TRBV23-1	-	-	TRBJ2-1	TGCGCCAGCAGTCATCCCGACCAACTTCTGAGCTCCTACAATGAGCAGTTCTTC	CASSHPDQLLSSYNEQFF
TRBV29-1	TRBD1	-	TRBJ1-2	TGCAGCGTTGGGGACAGCGGCTACACCTTC	CSVGDSGYTF
TRBV7-8	-	-	TRBJ2-3	TGTGCCAGCAGCTTAGGGCAGAGAAGGGATACGCAGTATTTT	CASSLGQRRDTQYF
TRBV20-1	TRBD1	-	TRBJ2-3	TGCAGTGCTAGGGGACAGGGTAATACAGATACGCAGTATTTT	CSARGQGNTDTQYF
TRBV3-1	-	-	TRBJ1-3	TGTGCCAGCACCTCGGGGACCTCTGGAAACACCATATATTTT	CASTSGTSGNTIYF
TRBV5-1	TRBD2	-	TRBJ2-6	TGCGCCAGCAGCTTGAGGACTAGCGGGAGTTCCTCCGGGGCCAACGTCCTGACTTTC	CASSLRTSGSSSGANVLTF
TRBV29-1	-	-	TRBJ2-1	TGCAGCGGTGCTTACGGCGGGACCTCCTACAATGAGCAGTTCTTC	CSGAYGGTSYNEQFF
TRBV20-1	TRBD2	-	TRBJ2-5	TGCAGTGCCCAAGGGACTAGCGGGAGAGTCGGGGCCCAGTACTTC	CSAQGTSGRVGAQYF
TRBV27	TRBD1	-	TRBJ2-2	TGTGCCAGCAGAGCCCTGAGGACAGGGGAGGCCGGGGAGCTGTTTTTT	CASRALRTGEAGELFF
TRBV5-1	TRBD1	-	TRBJ2-7	TGCGCCAGCAGCTTGGAAACAGGGGGCGAGCAGTACTTC	CASSLETGGEQYF
TRBV11-2	-	once	TRBJ1-4	TGTGCCAGCAGCAAACAGGGTCTGGGTAAACTGTTTTTT	CASSKQGLGKLFF
TRBV6-5	-	few	TRBJ1-1	TGTGCCAGCAGTTATTCTCAGGGGCGGGTGAACACTGAAGCTTTCTTT	CASSYSQGRVNTEAFF
TRBV30	-	-	TRBJ2-2	TGTGCCTGGCGCCTAGGGGAGACAGCTAACACCGGGGAGCTGTTTTTT	CAWRLGETANTGELFF